Listed below are T cell receptor beta chains from one sample, sequenced in a study of human T cells and chemical hapten exposure. TCRdb independently ran MiXCR on the RACE reads; one entry per CDR3 protein. The sample carries around 80,000 distinct CDR3 sequences, about 8.6% recorded once. Specimen: whole blood. The receptors shown here come from a male donor in good health. Some clones in this sample may be carry-over from other donors' samples. Each CDR3 is given with its conserved first and last residue. The order of the fields is D gene, V gene, clone size, J gene, CDR3 protein, CDR3 DNA. D genes are given only for firm matches. Clone sizes are given selectively: once, few, many, or a class where the clone is expanded.

d_call: NA; v_call: TRBV28; clone_size: NA; j_call: TRBJ1-5; cdr3_aa: CSSSFLGNQPQHF; cdr3_nt: TGTTCCAGCAGTTTCTTGGGTAATCAGCCCCAGCATTTT
d_call: NA; v_call: TRBV9; clone_size: NA; j_call: TRBJ2-5; cdr3_aa: CASSINTGDMGTQYF; cdr3_nt: TGTGCCAGCAGCATCAACACGGGCGATATGGGGACCCAGTACTTC
d_call: NA; v_call: TRBV7-9; clone_size: many; j_call: TRBJ2-7; cdr3_aa: CASSSSAPPYEQYF; cdr3_nt: TGTGCCAGCAGCTCCTCGGCCCCTCCCTACGAGCAGTACTTC
d_call: NA; v_call: TRBV20-1; clone_size: few; j_call: TRBJ2-1; cdr3_aa: CSAHNRGQAAHGGYNEQFF; cdr3_nt: TGCAGTGCTCACAATCGGGGGCAGGCGGCACATGGCGGCTACAATGAGCAGTTCTTC
d_call: NA; v_call: TRBV7-9; clone_size: NA; j_call: TRBJ2-1; cdr3_aa: CASSLSRRSSYNEQFF; cdr3_nt: TGTGCCAGCAGCTTATCACGCCGTAGCTCCTACAATGAGCAGTTCTTC
d_call: NA; v_call: TRBV20-1; clone_size: NA; j_call: TRBJ2-3; cdr3_aa: CSASLGKRMGTQYF; cdr3_nt: TGCAGTGCTAGCTTAGGGAAAAGAATGGGTACGCAGTATTTT
d_call: TRBD1; v_call: TRBV24-1; clone_size: NA; j_call: TRBJ2-3; cdr3_aa: CATSDSEDRGGTDTQYF; cdr3_nt: TGTGCCACCAGTGATTCCGAGGACAGGGGAGGGACAGATACGCAGTATTTT
d_call: NA; v_call: TRBV12-3/TRBV12-4; clone_size: many; j_call: TRBJ2-6; cdr3_aa: CASSSGVSGANVLTF; cdr3_nt: TGTGCCAGCAGTTCGGGCGTCTCTGGGGCCAACGTCCTGACTTTC
d_call: TRBD2; v_call: TRBV5-1; clone_size: many; j_call: TRBJ2-1; cdr3_aa: CASSLAGLAGGGEQFF; cdr3_nt: TGCGCCAGCAGCTTGGCTGGACTAGCGGGAGGAGGTGAGCAGTTCTTC
d_call: NA; v_call: TRBV12-3/TRBV12-4; clone_size: many; j_call: TRBJ1-3; cdr3_aa: CASSSNSGGAYF; cdr3_nt: TGTGCCAGCAGTTCCAACTCTGGGGGGGCATATTTT
d_call: NA; v_call: TRBV7-9; clone_size: NA; j_call: TRBJ1-1; cdr3_aa: CASSLVGKNTEAFF; cdr3_nt: TGTGCCAGCAGCTTGGTAGGAAAGAACACTGAAGCTTTCTTT
d_call: NA; v_call: TRBV27; clone_size: NA; j_call: TRBJ1-2; cdr3_aa: CASSLSTGPYTF; cdr3_nt: TGTGCCAGCAGTCTGTCGACAGGACCCTACACCTTC
d_call: NA; v_call: TRBV25-1; clone_size: few; j_call: TRBJ2-7; cdr3_aa: CASSESGLSWYEQYF; cdr3_nt: TGTGCCAGCAGTGAGTCGGGACTTAGCTGGTACGAGCAGTACTTC
d_call: TRBD2; v_call: TRBV20-1; clone_size: NA; j_call: TRBJ2-3; cdr3_aa: CSARLAGYTDTQYF; cdr3_nt: TGCAGTGCTAGGCTAGCGGGATACACAGATACGCAGTATTTT
d_call: TRBD1; v_call: TRBV7-8; clone_size: many; j_call: TRBJ2-7; cdr3_aa: CASSYPPTGGDYEQYF; cdr3_nt: TGTGCCAGCAGCTACCCCCCGACAGGGGGAGACTACGAGCAGTACTTC
d_call: NA; v_call: TRBV12-3/TRBV12-4; clone_size: few; j_call: TRBJ1-1; cdr3_aa: CASRGSSRKDTEAFF; cdr3_nt: TGTGCCAGCAGGGGATCGTCCCGTAAGGACACTGAAGCTTTCTTT
d_call: NA; v_call: TRBV20-1; clone_size: NA; j_call: TRBJ1-1; cdr3_aa: CSARVSYRPTEAFF; cdr3_nt: TGCAGTGCTAGAGTTTCGTACCGCCCCACTGAAGCTTTCTTT
d_call: NA; v_call: TRBV5-1; clone_size: NA; j_call: TRBJ1-1; cdr3_aa: CASSSDPDGEAFF; cdr3_nt: TGCGCCAGCAGCTCTGACCCCGACGGCGAAGCTTTCTTT
d_call: NA; v_call: TRBV11-3; clone_size: few; j_call: TRBJ2-1; cdr3_aa: CASSHARGNGSYNEQFF; cdr3_nt: TGTGCCAGCAGTCACGCAAGGGGGAACGGTTCCTACAATGAGCAGTTCTTC
d_call: NA; v_call: TRBV20-1; clone_size: few; j_call: TRBJ1-6; cdr3_aa: CSARDTKGQGHNSPLHF; cdr3_nt: TGCAGTGCTAGAGATACGAAGGGGCAGGGACATAATTCACCCCTCCACTTT
d_call: NA; v_call: TRBV29-1; clone_size: NA; j_call: TRBJ1-2; cdr3_aa: CSVGGQEGYCYTF; cdr3_nt: TGCAGCGTTGGGGGCCAGGAAGGCTATTGCTACACCTTC
d_call: NA; v_call: TRBV20-1; clone_size: many; j_call: TRBJ2-1; cdr3_aa: CSVGGDSVDEQFF; cdr3_nt: TGCAGTGTGGGCGGGGACTCCGTGGATGAGCAGTTCTTC
d_call: NA; v_call: TRBV11-2; clone_size: NA; j_call: TRBJ1-4; cdr3_aa: CASSLGREGEKLFF; cdr3_nt: TGTGCCAGCAGCTTGGGCAGGGAGGGTGAAAAACTGTTTTTT
d_call: TRBD2; v_call: TRBV10-3; clone_size: few; j_call: TRBJ2-1; cdr3_aa: CAISLRLAGGLEQFF; cdr3_nt: TGTGCCATCAGTCTCCGACTAGCGGGAGGTTTGGAGCAGTTCTTC
d_call: NA; v_call: TRBV20-1; clone_size: few; j_call: TRBJ2-1; cdr3_aa: CSARPRGAASYNEQFF; cdr3_nt: TGCAGTGCTAGACCTAGAGGGGCAGCCTCCTACAATGAGCAGTTCTTC
d_call: NA; v_call: TRBV7-8; clone_size: few; j_call: TRBJ2-5; cdr3_aa: CASSFDREVRETQYF; cdr3_nt: TGTGCCAGCAGCTTCGACAGGGAGGTCCGAGAGACCCAGTACTTC
d_call: TRBD1; v_call: TRBV11-2; clone_size: few; j_call: TRBJ2-7; cdr3_aa: CASSRWDSYEQYF; cdr3_nt: TGTGCCAGCAGCCGCTGGGACAGCTACGAGCAGTACTTC
d_call: TRBD2; v_call: TRBV12-3/TRBV12-4; clone_size: many; j_call: TRBJ2-7; cdr3_aa: CASSPTLAGVTEQYF; cdr3_nt: TGTGCCAGCAGTCCCACCCTAGCGGGAGTTACCGAGCAGTACTTC
d_call: TRBD1; v_call: TRBV25-1; clone_size: many; j_call: TRBJ2-7; cdr3_aa: CASSASGTGVYEQYF; cdr3_nt: TGTGCCAGCAGTGCCTCCGGGACAGGGGTCTACGAGCAGTACTTC
d_call: NA; v_call: TRBV20-1; clone_size: many; j_call: TRBJ1-6; cdr3_aa: CSAWDPGEGKGSPLHF; cdr3_nt: TGCAGTGCTTGGGACCCTGGGGAGGGGAAGGGTTCACCCCTCCACTTT
d_call: NA; v_call: TRBV7-9; clone_size: NA; j_call: TRBJ2-3; cdr3_aa: CASSLGRGMTDTQYF; cdr3_nt: TGTGCCAGCAGCTTAGGTCGGGGTATGACAGATACGCAGTATTTT
d_call: NA; v_call: TRBV27; clone_size: few; j_call: TRBJ1-1; cdr3_aa: CATARGGRNTEAFF; cdr3_nt: TGTGCCACCGCACGGGGGGGAAGGAACACTGAAGCTTTCTTT
d_call: NA; v_call: TRBV18; clone_size: NA; j_call: TRBJ1-3; cdr3_aa: CASSGVDSGNTIYF; cdr3_nt: TGTGCCAGCTCTGGGGTGGACTCTGGAAACACCATATATTTT
d_call: NA; v_call: TRBV6-5; clone_size: NA; j_call: TRBJ1-1; cdr3_aa: CASSYSFTRGLGTEAFF; cdr3_nt: TGTGCCAGCAGTTACTCCTTTACTAGGGGACTTGGCACTGAAGCTTTCTTT
d_call: NA; v_call: TRBV6-2/TRBV6-3; clone_size: few; j_call: TRBJ2-7; cdr3_aa: CASSRGPTYEQYF; cdr3_nt: TGTGCCAGCAGTCGGGGGCCGACCTACGAGCAGTACTTC
d_call: NA; v_call: TRBV20-1; clone_size: NA; j_call: TRBJ2-7; cdr3_aa: CSAEPGSSSYEQYF; cdr3_nt: TGCAGTGCCGAGCCCGGGAGCAGCTCCTACGAGCAGTACTTC
d_call: NA; v_call: TRBV12-3/TRBV12-4; clone_size: few; j_call: TRBJ1-5; cdr3_aa: CASSQSTAYSNQPQHF; cdr3_nt: TGTGCCAGCAGCCAATCGACAGCCTATAGCAATCAGCCCCAGCATTTT
d_call: NA; v_call: TRBV11-2; clone_size: few; j_call: TRBJ2-2; cdr3_aa: CASSLVSGGELFF; cdr3_nt: TGTGCCAGCAGCTTAGTCTCTGGCGGGGAGCTGTTTTTT
d_call: NA; v_call: TRBV6-6; clone_size: many; j_call: TRBJ1-5; cdr3_aa: CASSSFGNSNQPQHF; cdr3_nt: TGTGCCAGCAGCTCCTTCGGAAATAGCAATCAGCCCCAGCATTTT
d_call: TRBD1; v_call: TRBV5-1; clone_size: few; j_call: TRBJ1-1; cdr3_aa: CASSFTGQGVAEAFF; cdr3_nt: TGCGCCAGCAGCTTTACGGGACAGGGGGTCGCTGAAGCTTTCTTT
d_call: TRBD1; v_call: TRBV4-3; clone_size: few; j_call: TRBJ1-2; cdr3_aa: CASSGSQGADGYTF; cdr3_nt: TGCGCCAGCAGCGGAAGCCAGGGGGCTGATGGCTACACCTTC
d_call: TRBD1; v_call: TRBV7-9; clone_size: NA; j_call: TRBJ1-1; cdr3_aa: CASSPRRDRGEAFF; cdr3_nt: TGTGCCAGCAGTCCCCGGAGGGACAGGGGTGAAGCTTTCTTT